This T cell receptor beta chain was sequenced during a study of TIL therapy for anti-PD-1-resistant metastatic lung cancer. Regarding the study as a whole: Patients were highly selected, enriched for treatment-naive, never-smoker and oncogene-addicted cases.

Germline CDR1 and CDR2: KGHSH and LQKENI. Losses at the gene ends were 3 bases for V and 7 bases for J; bases not matched to a gene: 8. The CDR3 is made up of 16 amino acids. This clone was recorded once. Its antigen is undetermined. Sequencing used immunoSEQ v3. TCRdb's table, derived via immunoSEQ multiplex PCR, lists solely in-frame clones and lacks some. Of 45,000 to 60,000 clones listed, 79% are singletons. Indicated time point: pre-treatment sample, taken before nivolumab and TIL therapy. Enrollment ran from late 2017 to January 2020. Sequencing used blood, obtained at baseline. The V gene is TRBV18, the J gene TRBJ2-1; 11 nucleotides match TRBD1. The TCR sequence derives from a woman aged 30 to 85 with non-small cell lung cancer. The CDR3 is CASSPPGQGVWNEQFF. For the CDR3, the DNA is TGTGCCAGCTCACCCCCGGGACAGGGGGTTTGGAATGAGCAGTTCTTC.